This T cell receptor (beta chain) was identified in a study of metastatic and nonmetastatic thyroid tumors. In the study overall: Across peripheral blood and tumor or nodule tissue samples taken from malignant and benign thyroid patients, the repertoires were compared with one another.

Prior to thyroid surgery, none of the patients had received any treatment. Authors' analysis steps: Clinicopathological groups supplied CDR3 differences that were used to build a distant-metastasis classifier for papillary thyroid cancer. MiXCR re-clonotyped the PCR reads for TCRdb. The V and J calls come from TCRdb's annotation, not from the publication. The sample yields 30,000 to 35,000 clones, 25% to 30% seen once. Study results and limitations: Malignant thyroid tumors reportedly exceeded benign nodules significantly in TCR beta diversity, with the difference appearing in blood and tumor.

Note on this clone: Its target is not known. A junction end diverges from the germline sequence, so it may reflect a read error.

The CDR3 is 14 residues long. The sequence came from a female donor with papillary thyroid cancer or a benign thyroid nodule (not recorded which). Some clones in this sample may be carry-over from other donors' samples. J is TRBJ2-7 and V is TRBV12-3 or TRBV12-4; D unresolved. The sequenced sample consisted of blood. The CDR3 sequence is CANSPLSGSYEQYF. For the CDR3, the DNA is TGTGCCAACAGTCCGTTGAGTGGCTCCTACGAGCAGTACTTC.